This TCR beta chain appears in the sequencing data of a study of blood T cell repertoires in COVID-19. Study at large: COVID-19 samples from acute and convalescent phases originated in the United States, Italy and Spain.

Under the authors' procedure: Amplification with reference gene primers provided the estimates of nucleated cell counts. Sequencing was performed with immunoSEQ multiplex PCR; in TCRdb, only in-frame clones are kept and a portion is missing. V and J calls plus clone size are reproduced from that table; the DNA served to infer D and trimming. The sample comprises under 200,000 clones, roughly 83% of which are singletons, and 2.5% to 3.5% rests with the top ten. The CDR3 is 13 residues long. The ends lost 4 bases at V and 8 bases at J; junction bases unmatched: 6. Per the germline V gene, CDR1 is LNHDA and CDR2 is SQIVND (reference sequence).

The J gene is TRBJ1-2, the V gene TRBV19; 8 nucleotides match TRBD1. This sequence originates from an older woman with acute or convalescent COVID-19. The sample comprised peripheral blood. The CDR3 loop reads CASSTGQGLGYTF. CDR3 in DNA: TGTGCCAGTAGTACCGGACAGGGCCTAGGCTACACCTTC.